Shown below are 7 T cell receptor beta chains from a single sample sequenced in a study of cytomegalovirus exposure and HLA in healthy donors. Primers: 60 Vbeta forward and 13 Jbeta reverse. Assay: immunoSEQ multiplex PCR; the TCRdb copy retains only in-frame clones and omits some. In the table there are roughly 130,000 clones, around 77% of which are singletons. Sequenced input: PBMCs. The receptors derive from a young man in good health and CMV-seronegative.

CDR3 bases: TGTGCCAGCAGCGGGTTCTCTGGAAACACCATATATTTT. Translating it yields CASSGFSGNTIYF. This chain links TRBV6-6 with TRBJ1-3; D is unclear. This CDR3 has 13 amino acids. Trimming took 6 bases from V and 0 from J, leaving 6 bases between them. The germline gives CDR1 MNHNY, CDR2 SVGAGI (reference sequence).

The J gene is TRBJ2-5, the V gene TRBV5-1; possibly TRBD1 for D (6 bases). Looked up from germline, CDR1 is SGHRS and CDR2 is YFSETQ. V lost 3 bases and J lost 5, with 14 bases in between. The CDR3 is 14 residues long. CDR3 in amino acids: CASSSQGLRETQYF. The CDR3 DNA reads TGCGCCAGCAGCTCACAGGGTTTGCGGGAGACCCAGTACTTC.

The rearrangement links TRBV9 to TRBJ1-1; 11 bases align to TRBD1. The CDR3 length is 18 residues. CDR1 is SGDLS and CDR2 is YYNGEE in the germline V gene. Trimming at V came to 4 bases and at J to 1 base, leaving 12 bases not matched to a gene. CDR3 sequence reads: CASSPRTGGGRENTEAFF. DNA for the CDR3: TGTGCCAGCAGCCCCCGGACAGGGGGCGGGAGGGAGAACACTGAAGCTTTCTTT. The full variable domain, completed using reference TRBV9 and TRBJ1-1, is DSGVTQTPKHLITATGQRVTLRCSPRSGDLSVYWYQQSLDQGLQFLIQYYNGEERAKGNILERFSAQQFPDLHSELNLSSLELGDSALYFCASSPRTGGGRENTEAFFGQGTRLTVV.

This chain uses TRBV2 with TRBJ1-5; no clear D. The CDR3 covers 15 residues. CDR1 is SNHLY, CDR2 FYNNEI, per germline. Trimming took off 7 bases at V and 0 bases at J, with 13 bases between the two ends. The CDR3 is CASTEGQSSNQPQHF. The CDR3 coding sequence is TGTGCCAGCACAGAGGGTCAGTCTAGCAATCAGCCCCAGCATTTT.

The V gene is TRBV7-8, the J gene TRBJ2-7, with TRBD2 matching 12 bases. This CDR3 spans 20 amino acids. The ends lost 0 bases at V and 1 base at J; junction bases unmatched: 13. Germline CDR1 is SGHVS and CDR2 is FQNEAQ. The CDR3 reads CASSLAYRTSGRPESYEQYF. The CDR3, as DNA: TGTGCCAGCAGCTTAGCGTATCGAACTAGCGGGAGGCCTGAATCCTACGAGCAGTACTTC.

In nucleotides, the CDR3 is TGTGCCAGCAGAGCAACAGCGAACACTGAAGCTTTCTTT. Translating gives CASRATANTEAFF. V usage is TRBV9 and J usage is TRBJ1-1; D call uncertain. Trimming left V 5 bases short and J 1 base short, with 9 bases between. CDR1 and CDR2 (germline): SGDLS, YYNGEE. This CDR3 has 13 residues. Complete variable domain (other parts from reference TRBV9 and TRBJ1-1): DSGVTQTPKHLITATGQRVTLRCSPRSGDLSVYWYQQSLDQGLQFLIQYYNGEERAKGNILERFSAQQFPDLHSELNLSSLELGDSALYFCASRATANTEAFFGQGTRLTVV.

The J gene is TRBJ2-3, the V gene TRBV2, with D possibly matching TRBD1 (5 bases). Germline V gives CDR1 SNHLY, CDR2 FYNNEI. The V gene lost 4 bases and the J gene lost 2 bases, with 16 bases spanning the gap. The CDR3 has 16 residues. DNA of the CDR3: TGTGCCAGCAGTGGACCCCCCAGGGTGGACACAGATACGCAGTATTTT. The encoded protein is CASSGPPRVDTDTQYF.